This T cell receptor (beta chain) was recovered during a study of OX40 agonist ivuxolimab in advanced cancers. Study-level background: Each patient was given ivuxolimab into a vein every 2 weeks, at 0.01 to 10 mg/kg. Dose-escalation patients' cancers were hepatocellular carcinoma, melanoma, renal cell or head and neck cancer. Broader study findings: Determination of antigen specificity was not performed for the expanded peripheral T cells.

The trim removed 3 bases at V and 8 bases at J, leaving 5 bases unmatched. The CDR3 is 13 residues long. Germline-derived CDR1 and CDR2 are SNHLY and FYNNEI. Sequencing used immunoSEQ multiplex PCR; TCRdb keeps in-frame clones, though not all of them. The repertoire has roughly 63,000 clones, about 89% of them found once; the top ten carry around 2%. A remark on this clone: As yet, its antigen is unknown.

The origin of this receptor is an adult with an advanced solid tumor such as melanoma, head and neck, liver or kidney cancer. This rearrangement joins TRBV2 to TRBJ2-3; 7 positions match TRBD1. The sample consisted of CD4+ or CD8+ T cells sorted from blood, taken in a trial of the OX40 agonist ivuxolimab. The CDR3 DNA reads TGTGCCAGCAGTGACGACAGGGTAGTTACGCAGTATTTT. Translated, it gives CASSDDRVVTQYF.